The subject of this entry is one T cell receptor (beta chain). Its antigen remains unknown. This entry is derived from a study of identical twins. Germline trimming cut 4 bases from V and 2 bases from J; bases unmatched to any gene: 3. CDR3 size: 14 residues. Germline assignment: CDR1 MNHNS and CDR2 SASEGT. Overall study findings and caveats: Zero-insertion analyses might be partly confounded by invariant T cells like MAIT and iNKT.

From the 5' RACE reads, TCRdb called clonotypes with MiXCR, one entry per CDR3 protein. The sample lists about 1.7 million distinct CDR3 sequences; under 35% were seen once. The rearrangement joins TRBV6-1 to TRBJ1-2; the match to TRBD1 covers 8 bases. The specimen was cord blood. This receptor was obtained from a newborn girl in good health. CDR3 DNA sequence: TGTGCCAGCAGTGGGACAGGGAAAAACTATGGCTACACCTTC. This sequence encodes CASSGTGKNYGYTF.